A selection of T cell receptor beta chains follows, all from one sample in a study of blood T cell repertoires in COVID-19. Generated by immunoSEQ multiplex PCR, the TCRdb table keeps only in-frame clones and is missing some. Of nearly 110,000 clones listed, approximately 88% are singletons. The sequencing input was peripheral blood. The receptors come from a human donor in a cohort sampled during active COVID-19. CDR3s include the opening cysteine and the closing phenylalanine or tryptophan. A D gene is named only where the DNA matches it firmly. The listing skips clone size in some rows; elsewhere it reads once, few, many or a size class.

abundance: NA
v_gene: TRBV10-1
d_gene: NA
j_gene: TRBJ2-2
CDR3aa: CASSEGAGLNTGELFF
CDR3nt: TGCGCCAGCAGTGAGGGGGCGGGACTTAACACCGGGGAGCTGTTTTTT

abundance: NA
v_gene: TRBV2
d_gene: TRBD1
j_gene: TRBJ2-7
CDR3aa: CASSPGQGNYEQYF
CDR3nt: TGTGCCAGCAGTCCGGGACAGGGGAACTACGAGCAGTACTTC

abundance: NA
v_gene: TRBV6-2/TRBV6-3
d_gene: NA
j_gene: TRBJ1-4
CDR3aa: CASSYAVTTNEKLFF
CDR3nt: TGTGCCAGCAGTTACGCGGTAACAACTAATGAAAAACTGTTTTTT

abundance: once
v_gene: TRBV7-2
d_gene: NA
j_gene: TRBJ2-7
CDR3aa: CASSFGTANYEQYF
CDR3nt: TGTGCCAGCAGTTTCGGGACTGCCAACTACGAGCAGTACTTC

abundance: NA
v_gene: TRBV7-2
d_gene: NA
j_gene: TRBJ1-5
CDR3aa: CASSATTGLNQPQHF
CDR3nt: TGTGCCAGCAGCGCGACGACCGGACTCAATCAGCCCCAGCATTTT

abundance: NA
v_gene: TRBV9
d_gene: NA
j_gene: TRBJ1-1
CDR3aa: CASSVPRRTNYTEAFF
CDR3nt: TGTGCCAGCAGCGTCCCAAGACGGACTAATTACACTGAAGCTTTCTTT

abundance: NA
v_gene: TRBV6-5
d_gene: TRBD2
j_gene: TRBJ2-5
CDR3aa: CGSTGTTGGTQYF
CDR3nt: TGTGGGTCTACGGGAACCACGGGGGGGACCCAGTACTTC

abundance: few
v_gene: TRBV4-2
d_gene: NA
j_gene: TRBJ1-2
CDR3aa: CASSQDQDSSYGYTF
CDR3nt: TGTGCCAGCAGCCAAGACCAGGACAGCTCCTATGGCTACACCTTC

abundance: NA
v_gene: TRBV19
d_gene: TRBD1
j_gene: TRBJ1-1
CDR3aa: CASTLGGSAEAFF
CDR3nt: TGTGCCAGTACTTTAGGGGGCTCAGCTGAAGCTTTCTTT

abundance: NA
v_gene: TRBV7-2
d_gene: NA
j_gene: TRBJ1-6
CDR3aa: CASSRGGNSPLHF
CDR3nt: TGTGCCAGCAGCCGTGGAGGTAATTCACCCCTCCACTTT

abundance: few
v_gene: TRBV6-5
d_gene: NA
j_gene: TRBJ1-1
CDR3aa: CASSSSSVNTEAFF
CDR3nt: TGTGCCAGCAGTTCATCCTCAGTGAACACTGAAGCTTTCTTT

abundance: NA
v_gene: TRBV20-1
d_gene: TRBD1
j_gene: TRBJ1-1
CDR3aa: CSAWDRDEAFF
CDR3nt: TGCAGTGCTTGGGACAGGGATGAAGCTTTCTTT

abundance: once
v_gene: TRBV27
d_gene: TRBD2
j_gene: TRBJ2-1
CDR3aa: CASSSRGLAGEEQFF
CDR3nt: TGTGCCAGCAGTTCAAGGGGACTAGCGGGAGAGGAGCAGTTCTTC

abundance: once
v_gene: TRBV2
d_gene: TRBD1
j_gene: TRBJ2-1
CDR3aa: CASRLTGESYNEQFF
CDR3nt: TGTGCCAGCAGACTGACAGGGGAATCCTACAATGAGCAGTTCTTC

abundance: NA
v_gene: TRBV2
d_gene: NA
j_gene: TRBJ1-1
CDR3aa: CASSAYEQRNTEAFF
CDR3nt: TGTGCCAGCAGTGCCTATGAGCAAAGAAACACTGAAGCTTTCTTT

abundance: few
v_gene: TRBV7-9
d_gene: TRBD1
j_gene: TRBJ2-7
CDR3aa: CASSLDPGQGVDEQYF
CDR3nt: TGTGCCAGCAGCTTAGATCCGGGACAGGGTGTCGACGAGCAGTACTTC

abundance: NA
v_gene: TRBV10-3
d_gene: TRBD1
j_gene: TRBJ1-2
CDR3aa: CAISAQGQANYGYTF
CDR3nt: TGTGCCATCAGTGCCCAGGGACAGGCTAACTATGGCTACACCTTC

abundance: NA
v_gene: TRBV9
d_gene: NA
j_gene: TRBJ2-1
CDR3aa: CASMGGSAPRGEQFF
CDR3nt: TGTGCCAGCATGGGTGGGTCGGCCCCTCGCGGGGAGCAGTTCTTC

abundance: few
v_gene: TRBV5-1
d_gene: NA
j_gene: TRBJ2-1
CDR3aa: CASSQDSSYNEQFF
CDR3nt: TGCGCCAGCAGCCAGGACAGTTCCTACAATGAGCAGTTCTTC

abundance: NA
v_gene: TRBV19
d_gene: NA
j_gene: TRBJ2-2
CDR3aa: CASRISRGAANTGELFF
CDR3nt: TGTGCCAGTCGAATCTCCCGGGGGGCGGCGAACACCGGGGAGCTGTTTTTT

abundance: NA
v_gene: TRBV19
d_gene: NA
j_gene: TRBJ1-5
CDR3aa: CASSPPTGSVGNQPQHF
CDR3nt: TGTGCCAGTAGTCCCCCCACAGGGTCCGTGGGCAATCAGCCCCAGCATTTT

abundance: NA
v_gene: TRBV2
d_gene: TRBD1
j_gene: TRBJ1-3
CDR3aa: CASSVQGATGNTIYF
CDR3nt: TGTGCCAGCAGCGTACAGGGGGCAACTGGAAACACCATATATTTT

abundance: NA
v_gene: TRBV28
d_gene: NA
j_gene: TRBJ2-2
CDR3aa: CASTSFGGWNTGELFF
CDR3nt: TGTGCCAGCACCTCTTTTGGGGGGTGGAACACCGGGGAGCTGTTTTTT

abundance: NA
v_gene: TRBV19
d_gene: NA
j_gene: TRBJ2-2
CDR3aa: CASSMLQATGELFF
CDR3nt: TGTGCCAGTAGTATGTTGCAAGCCACCGGGGAGCTGTTTTTT

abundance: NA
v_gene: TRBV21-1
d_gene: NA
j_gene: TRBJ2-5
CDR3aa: CASSPGQEKGTQYF
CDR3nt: TGTGCCAGCAGCCCAGGACAGGAGAAGGGGACCCAGTACTTC

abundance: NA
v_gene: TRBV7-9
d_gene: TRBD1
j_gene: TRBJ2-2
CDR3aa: CASSPFTGTGAGELFF
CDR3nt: TGTGCCAGCAGCCCCTTTACCGGGACAGGGGCCGGGGAGCTGTTTTTT

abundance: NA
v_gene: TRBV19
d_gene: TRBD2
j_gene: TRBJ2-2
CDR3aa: CASLGTSGTLWGGELFF
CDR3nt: TGTGCCAGTCTAGGGACTAGCGGAACCTTGTGGGGCGGGGAGCTGTTTTTT

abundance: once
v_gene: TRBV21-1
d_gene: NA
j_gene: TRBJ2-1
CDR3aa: CASSKVSEPGLAGVWAAVEQFF
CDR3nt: TGTGCCAGCAGCAAAGTCTCGGAACCGGGACTAGCGGGAGTTTGGGCAGCGGTAGAGCAGTTCTTC

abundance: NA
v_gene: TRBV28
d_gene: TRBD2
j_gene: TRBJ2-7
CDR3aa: CASSFLAGVGEQYF
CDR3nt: TGTGCCAGCAGTTTTCTAGCGGGAGTTGGCGAGCAGTACTTC

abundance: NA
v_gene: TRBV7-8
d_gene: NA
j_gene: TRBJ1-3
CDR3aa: CASSLESRGGMDF
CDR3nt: TGTGCCAGCAGCTTAGAGTCCCGAGGGGGTATGGATTTT

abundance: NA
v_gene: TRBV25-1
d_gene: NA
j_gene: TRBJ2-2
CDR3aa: CASSDRYTGELFF
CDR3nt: TGTGCCAGCAGTGACAGATACACCGGGGAGCTGTTTTTT

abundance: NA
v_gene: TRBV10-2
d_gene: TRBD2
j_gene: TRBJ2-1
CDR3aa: CASSAGVGYNEQFF
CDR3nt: TGCGCCAGCTCCGCGGGAGTGGGGTACAATGAGCAGTTCTTC

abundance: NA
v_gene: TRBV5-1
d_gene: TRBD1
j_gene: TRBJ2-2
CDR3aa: CASSYGQGEYTGELFF
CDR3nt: TGCGCCAGCAGCTACGGACAGGGAGAGTACACCGGGGAGCTGTTTTTT

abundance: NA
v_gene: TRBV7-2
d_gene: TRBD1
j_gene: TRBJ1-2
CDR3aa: CASSPQGNYGYTF
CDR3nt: TGTGCCAGCAGCCCACAGGGGAACTATGGCTACACCTTC

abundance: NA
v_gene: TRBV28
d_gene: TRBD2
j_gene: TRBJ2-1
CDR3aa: CASSLAGLAGEGNNEQFF
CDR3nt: TGTGCCAGCAGTCTCGCGGGACTAGCGGGAGAGGGGAACAATGAGCAGTTCTTC

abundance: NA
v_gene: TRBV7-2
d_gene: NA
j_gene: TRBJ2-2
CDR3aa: CASSFSGGVNTGELFF
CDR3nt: TGTGCCAGCAGCTTTTCTGGGGGCGTGAACACCGGGGAGCTGTTTTTT

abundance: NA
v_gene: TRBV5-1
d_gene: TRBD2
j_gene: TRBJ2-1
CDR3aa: CASSLRASGNNEQFF
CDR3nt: TGCGCCAGCAGCTTGAGGGCTAGCGGAAACAATGAGCAGTTCTTC

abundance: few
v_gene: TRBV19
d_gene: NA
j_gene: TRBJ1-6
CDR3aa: CASSIIGRTSPLHF
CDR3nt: TGTGCCAGTAGTATAATTGGCCGAACCTCACCCCTCCACTTT

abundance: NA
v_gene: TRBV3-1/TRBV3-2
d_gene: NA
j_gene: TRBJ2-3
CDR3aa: CASSQATLLGGSTDTQYF
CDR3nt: TGTGCCAGCAGCCAAGCCACACTCCTCGGGGGAAGCACAGATACGCAGTATTTT

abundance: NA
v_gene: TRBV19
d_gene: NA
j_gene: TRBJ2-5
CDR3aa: CASSMGRQETQYF
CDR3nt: TGTGCCAGTAGTATGGGCCGACAAGAGACCCAGTACTTC

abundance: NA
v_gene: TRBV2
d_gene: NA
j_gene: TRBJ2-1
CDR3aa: CASTTGLGFYNEQFF
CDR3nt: TGTGCCAGCACCACAGGGTTAGGGTTCTACAATGAGCAGTTCTTC

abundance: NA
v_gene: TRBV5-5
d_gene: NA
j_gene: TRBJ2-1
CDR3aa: CASSLGRSSYNEQFF
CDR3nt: TGTGCCAGCAGCTTAGGGAGGAGCTCCTACAATGAGCAGTTCTTC

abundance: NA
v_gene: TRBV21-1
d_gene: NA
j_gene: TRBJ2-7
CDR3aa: CASSIRSYEQYF
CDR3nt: TGTGCCAGCAGCATCCGCTCCTACGAGCAGTACTTC

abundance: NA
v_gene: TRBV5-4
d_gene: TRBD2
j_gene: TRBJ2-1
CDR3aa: CASSLEAGAYNEQFF
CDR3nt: TGTGCCAGCAGCTTAGAAGCGGGAGCCTACAATGAGCAGTTCTTC

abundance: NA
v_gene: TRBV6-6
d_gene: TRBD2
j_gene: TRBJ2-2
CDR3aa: CASSISAGAGAGELFF
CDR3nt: TGTGCCAGCAGCATATCTGCGGGAGCGGGCGCCGGGGAGCTGTTTTTT

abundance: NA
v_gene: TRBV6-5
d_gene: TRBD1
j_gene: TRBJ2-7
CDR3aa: CASRPGQGRSYEQYF
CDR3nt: TGTGCCAGCAGGCCGGGACAGGGCCGATCCTACGAGCAGTACTTC

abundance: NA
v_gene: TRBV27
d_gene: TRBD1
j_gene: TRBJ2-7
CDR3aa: CASSHFTGGRPYEQYF
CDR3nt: TGTGCCAGCAGCCATTTCACAGGGGGAAGACCCTACGAGCAGTACTTC

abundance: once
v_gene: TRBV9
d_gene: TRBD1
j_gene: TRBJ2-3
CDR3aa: CASSVATLTGKDTQYF
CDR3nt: TGTGCCAGCAGCGTAGCTACCTTGACAGGGAAAGATACGCAGTATTTT

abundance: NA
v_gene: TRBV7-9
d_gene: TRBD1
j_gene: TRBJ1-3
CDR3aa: CASSLGDRSSGNTIYF
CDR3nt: TGTGCCAGCAGCTTAGGGGACAGATCCTCGGGAAACACCATATATTTT

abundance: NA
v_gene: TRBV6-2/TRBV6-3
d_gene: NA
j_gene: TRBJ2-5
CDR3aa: CASSLPAGLKTQYF
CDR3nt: TGTGCCAGCAGTCTCCCGGCAGGGTTGAAGACCCAGTACTTC

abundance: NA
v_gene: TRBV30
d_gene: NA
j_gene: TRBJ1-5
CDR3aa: CAWVRMEGNQPQHF
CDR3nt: TGTGCCTGGGTCCGGATGGAGGGCAATCAGCCCCAGCATTTT

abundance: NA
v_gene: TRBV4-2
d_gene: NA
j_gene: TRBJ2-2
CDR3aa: CASSQPEGGNTGELFF
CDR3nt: TGTGCCAGCAGCCAACCCGAGGGAGGAAACACCGGGGAGCTGTTTTTT

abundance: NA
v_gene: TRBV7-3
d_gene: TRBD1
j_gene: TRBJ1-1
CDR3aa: CASSFGQGSSYTEAFF
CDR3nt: TGTGCCAGCAGCTTCGGACAGGGTAGTAGCTACACTGAAGCTTTCTTT

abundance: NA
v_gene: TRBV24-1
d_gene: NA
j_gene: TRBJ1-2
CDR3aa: CATSDFAGNGYTF
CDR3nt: TGTGCCACCAGTGATTTCGCCGGGAATGGCTACACCTTC

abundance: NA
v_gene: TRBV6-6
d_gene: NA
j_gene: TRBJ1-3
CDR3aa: CASSDRGNTIYF
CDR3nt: TGTGCCAGCAGCGACAGGGGAAACACCATATATTTT

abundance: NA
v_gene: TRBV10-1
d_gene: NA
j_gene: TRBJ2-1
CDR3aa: CASSDFSAYNEQFF
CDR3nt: TGCGCCAGCAGTGATTTTAGCGCCTACAATGAGCAGTTCTTC

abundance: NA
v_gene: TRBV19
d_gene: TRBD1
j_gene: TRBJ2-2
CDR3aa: CASSIQGQGFNTGELFF
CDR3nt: TGTGCCAGTAGTATACAGGGACAGGGGTTTAATACCGGGGAGCTGTTTTTT

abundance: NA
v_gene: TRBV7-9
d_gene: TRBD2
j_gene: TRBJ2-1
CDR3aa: CASSPAVAGGYNEQFF
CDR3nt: TGTGCCAGCAGCCCGGCGGTAGCGGGAGGGTACAATGAGCAGTTCTTC

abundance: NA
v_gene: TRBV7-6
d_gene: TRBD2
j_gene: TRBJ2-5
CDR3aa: CASSGNGLAEYGETQYF
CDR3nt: TGTGCCAGCAGCGGAAATGGACTAGCGGAGTATGGGGAGACCCAGTACTTC